The 17 T cell receptor beta chains below come from one sample, sequenced in a study of molecular identifiers for immune sequencing clone quantification. TCRdb re-derived calls from the PCR reads in MiXCR, one entry per CDR3 protein. This table holds roughly 300,000 distinct CDR3 sequences, about 23% found once. Sequenced sample: naive CD8+ T cells from blood, with Jurkat cell RNA spiked in. Subset noted: FACS-sorted CD8+CD4-CCR7+CD45RA+ naive T cells. These receptors were collected from a human donor in good health. Some libraries in this study had Jurkat cell RNA spiked in.

The chain carries TRBV28 and TRBJ2-7; no definite D call. Trimming removed 8 bases at V and 6 bases at J, with 20 bases between. Germline V lookup: CDR1 MDHEN, CDR2 SYDVKM. There are 14 residues in the CDR3. Here the CDR3 reads CASRDTATLREQYF. In nucleotides, the CDR3 is TGTGCCAGCCGAGACACTGCCACCCTACGCGAGCAGTACTTC.

Notes on this clonotype: A much larger clonotype is one base distant, so this may be a read error. The chain is built from TRBV9 and TRBJ2-7; 7 bases map to TRBD2. The CDR3 spans 14 residues. CDR1 and CDR2 from the germline V gene are SGDLS and YYNGEE. The CDR3 spells CAGSVGAGVNEQYF. As DNA, the CDR3 is TGTGCCGGCAGCGTAGGGGCGGGAGTTAACGAGCAGTACTTC.

This clonotype was found a few times. The V call is TRBV4-3, the J call TRBJ2-7, with unresolved D. V dropped 4 bases and J dropped 5 bases, with 21 bases sitting between them. The V gene's germline CDR1 is LGHNA and CDR2 YSLEER. The CDR3 is 16 residues long. The CDR3 loop reads CASSPSFAGQSNEQYF. The CDR3 coding sequence is TGCGCCAGCAGCCCGTCCTTCGCCGGCCAGTCAAACGAGCAGTACTTC.

This chain joins TRBV6-2 or TRBV6-3 and TRBJ1-5; 12 bases match TRBD1. Germline CDR1 MNHEY, CDR2 SVGEGT. The length of the CDR3 is 16 residues. The V gene end was trimmed by 10 bases and the J gene end by 0 bases; junction bases not matched to a gene: 7. In nucleotides, the CDR3 is TGTGCCACCGACCGGGACAGGGGGCATAGCAATCAGCCCCAGCATTTT. Amino acids: CATDRDRGHSNQPQHF.

The chain has TRBV3-1 and TRBJ2-1; TRBD2 matches at 11 bases. After removal of 0 bases from V and 7 bases from J, the junction contained 11 bases not matched to a gene. CDR1 and CDR2 (germline): LGHDT, YNNKEL (reference sequence). CDR3 length equals 18 residues. The CDR3 region is CASSQDLLLAGGRNEQFF. CDR3 in DNA: TGTGCCAGCAGCCAAGATCTCCTTTTAGCGGGGGGGCGGAATGAGCAGTTCTTC.

In its sample, this clonotype was seen many times. The rearrangement links TRBV5-6 to TRBJ1-5; 8 bases are shared with TRBD1. The trim removed 3 bases at V and 1 base at J, leaving 6 bases unmatched. Germline values: CDR1 SGHDT, CDR2 YYEEEE. The CDR3 runs to 16 residues. CDR3 sequence reads: CASSSRTGPSNQPQHF. CDR3 sequence (DNA): TGTGCCAGCAGCTCACGGACAGGGCCGAGCAATCAGCCCCAGCATTTT.

This clonotype was counted ten times or more. J is TRBJ2-4 and V is TRBV4-1; no clear D gene. The CDR3 runs 15 residues. V lost 1 base and J lost 7, with 14 bases in between. The germline V gene encodes CDR1 MGHRA and CDR2 YSYEKL. This CDR3 is CASSQGPLSSNIQYF. As DNA, the CDR3 is TGCGCCAGCAGCCAAGGACCGTTATCGTCCAACATTCAGTACTTC.

The sample holds many counts of this clonotype. The chain employs TRBV4-3 and TRBJ2-1; a possible D gene is TRBD2 (6 bases). The CDR3 is 16 residues long. Trimming cost V 4 bases and J 4 bases, with 17 bases left between them. Germline CDR1 is LGHNA and CDR2 is YSLEER. CDR3 region: CASSPEDYGSYNEQFF. CDR3 DNA sequence: TGCGCCAGCAGCCCGGAGGACTACGGATCGTACAATGAGCAGTTCTTC.

This clonotype was observed a few times. The chain couples TRBV4-1 to TRBJ2-7; D perhaps matches TRBD1 (5 bases). The CDR3 covers 17 residues. Germline CDR1 is MGHRA and CDR2 is YSYEKL. The germline V and J ends were trimmed by 4 bases and 2 bases, with 21 bases remaining between them. The CDR3 sequence is CASSLPQQGQTTYEQYF. The DNA for the CDR3 is TGCGCCAGCAGCCTTCCTCAGCAGGGCCAGACGACCTACGAGCAGTACTTC.

Only a few counts were recorded for this clonotype. The chain employs TRBV5-3 and TRBJ2-5; D perhaps matches TRBD1 (5 bases). TRBV5-3 carries the ORF label, with uncertain function. CDR3 size: 13 residues. V lost 8 bases, J lost 2 bases, and 13 bases lay in between. The CDR3 loop reads CASAPDSQETQYF. DNA for the CDR3: TGTGCCAGCGCCCCTGACAGTCAAGAGACCCAGTACTTC.

This clonotype was counted at least ten times. This rearrangement joins TRBV9 to TRBJ2-2; D ambiguous. The CDR3 runs to 15 residues. Trimming cost V 4 bases and J 4 bases, with 14 bases left between them. Per germline, CDR1 SGDLS and CDR2 YYNGEE. CDR3 loop: CASSPLEVGTGELFF. In DNA form, the CDR3 reads TGTGCCAGCAGCCCCCTCGAAGTGGGCACCGGGGAGCTGTTTTTT.

There are a few counts of this clonotype. The chain uses TRBV6-2 or TRBV6-3 and TRBJ2-5; no clear D. The CDR3 has 14 residues. CDR1 is MNHEY and CDR2 is SVGEGT in the germline V gene. Trimming removed 0 bases at V and 1 base at J, with 6 bases between. The CDR3 here is CASSYSNLQETQYF. DNA of the CDR3: TGTGCCAGCAGTTACTCGAACCTCCAAGAGACCCAGTACTTC.

This clonotype was found a few times. The CDR3 region has the DNA TGTGCCAGCAGCCACCCCGGGACTACCTACGAGCAGTACTTC. Encoded protein: CASSHPGTTYEQYF. The chain is built from TRBV3-1 and TRBJ2-7, with 7 bases identical to TRBD2. Germline V gives CDR1 LGHDT, CDR2 YNNKEL (reference sequence). The CDR3 has 14 residues. The trim removed 3 bases at V and 2 bases at J, leaving 4 bases unmatched.

This clonotype was seen only a few times. The chain carries TRBV2 and TRBJ2-4; D might be TRBD2 (7 bases). The V gene's germline CDR1 is SNHLY and CDR2 FYNNEI. Trimming left V 1 base short and J 1 base short, with 11 bases between. This CDR3 contains 16 residues. CDR3 in amino acids: CASSEVGGGAKNIQYF. CDR3 DNA: TGTGCCAGCAGTGAAGTGGGAGGGGGGGCCAAAAACATTCAGTACTTC.

A note on this clonotype: The CDR3 does not end in the conserved phenylalanine or tryptophan, so this is likely a read error. This chain links TRBV7-6 with TRBJ1-2, with D possibly matching TRBD1 (6 bases). The germline V and J ends were trimmed by 5 bases and 7 bases, with 14 bases remaining between them. The CDR3 has 13 residues. CDR1 and CDR2 from the germline V gene are SGHVS and FNYEAQ. CDR3 residues: CASSQSRGRGYTV. The CDR3 DNA reads TGTGCCAGCAGCCAATCCAGGGGTCGTGGCTACACCGTC.

The chain carries TRBV7-9 and TRBJ2-3, with 9 bases matching TRBD2. The CDR3 sequence is 16 residues long. Germline V gives CDR1 SEHNR, CDR2 FQNEAQ (reference sequence). Trimming cost V 4 bases and J 2 bases; bases outside gene matches: 7. CDR3 loop: CASSSLLAGVTDTQYF. CDR3 DNA: TGTGCCAGCAGCTCCCTACTAGCGGGCGTCACAGATACGCAGTATTTT.

This clonotype was recorded once. This may come from a read error, since a much larger clone is one base off. V gene TRBV4-3 combines with J gene TRBJ2-3; 7 bases match TRBD2. The germline V gene encodes CDR1 LGHNA and CDR2 YSLEER. The CDR3 loop spans 16 amino acids. The V gene end was trimmed by 3 bases and the J gene end by 4 bases; junction bases not matched to a gene: 10. The chain's CDR3 is CASSQGTSESSDTQYF. As DNA, the CDR3 is TGCGCCAGCAGCCAGGGAACTAGCGAGAGTTCAGATACGCAGTATTTT.